The rows below give T cell receptor beta chains drawn from one sample of a study of T-cell reconstitution after alpha-beta-depleted transplantation in children. TCRdb reprocessed the PCR reads with MiXCR, giving one entry per CDR3 protein. The table shows about 980,000 distinct CDR3 sequences, with roughly 31% occurring only once. The specimen comprised PBMCs, mostly from graft donor cells, sampled 360 days after TCRalphabeta/CD19-depleted stem cell transplant. The origin of the receptors is a boy younger than two who had a stem cell transplant for SCID, so the T cells may come from the graft donor. CDR3s include the opening cysteine and the closing phenylalanine or tryptophan. D genes are given only for firm matches. Not every row has a clone size; where given, it reads once, few, many or a size class.

NA,TRBV29-1,TRBJ1-5,few,TGCAGCGTTGAGGCGGGGCCCAATCAGCCCCAGCATTTT,CSVEAGPNQPQHF
NA,TRBV28,TRBJ2-1,NA,TGTGCCAGCAGTGCGACAGGAGATAACTCCTACAATGAGCAGTTCTTC,CASSATGDNSYNEQFF
TRBD2,TRBV12-3/TRBV12-4,TRBJ2-1,few,TGTGCCAGCAGTTTAGCGCTAGCGGGGCCTTCCTACAATGAGCAGTTCTTC,CASSLALAGPSYNEQFF
NA,TRBV27,TRBJ2-7,NA,TGTGCCAGCAGTTCCCGTGCCGGGGTTATTGGGAACGAGCAGTACTTC,CASSSRAGVIGNEQYF
NA,TRBV6-4,TRBJ2-1,NA,TGTGCCAGCAGTGAACCCGACCGCGCTGGCCCCTACAATGAGCAGTTCTTC,CASSEPDRAGPYNEQFF
NA,TRBV6-1,TRBJ1-2,NA,TGTGCCAGCAGCACCCGGCCCGGAGAAGGCTACACCTTC,CASSTRPGEGYTF
NA,TRBV27,TRBJ1-1,many,TGTGCCAGCAGTTTGAGGGCGGCAGATAACACTGAAGCTTTCTTT,CASSLRAADNTEAFF
TRBD1,TRBV5-1,TRBJ2-7,NA,TGCGCCAGCGGGACAGGGGGGGACGAGCAGTACTTC,CASGTGGDEQYF
NA,TRBV12-3/TRBV12-4,TRBJ1-4,NA,TGTGCCAGCAGCCGAGCAGGGTTCCCAACTAATGAAAAACTGTTTTTT,CASSRAGFPTNEKLFF
TRBD1,TRBV6-4,TRBJ2-1,NA,TGTGCCAGCTCTACCGGGACAGGGACCAATGAGCAGTTCTTC,CASSTGTGTNEQFF
NA,TRBV20-1,TRBJ2-3,NA,TGCAGTCTAACTACCGGGGGCCGAAGCACAGATACGCAGTATTTT,CSLTTGGRSTDTQYF
NA,TRBV2,TRBJ2-5,NA,TGTGCCAGCAGGCGGGACAGTTACCCAGAGACCCAGTACTTC,CASRRDSYPETQYF
NA,TRBV13,TRBJ2-7,few,TGTGCCAGCAGCTCACAGGGAGGGGCCTACGAGCAGTACTTC,CASSSQGGAYEQYF
TRBD1,TRBV4-1,TRBJ2-5,NA,TGCGCCAGCAGCCCCGTAGGAGGGACAGGGGCCCTGTACCAAGAGACCCAGTACTTC,CASSPVGGTGALYQETQYF
TRBD2,TRBV4-1,TRBJ2-3,NA,TGCGCCAGCAGCCAAGACGGGACTAGTCGGGTGCAGTATTTT,CASSQDGTSRVQYF
TRBD1,TRBV7-6,TRBJ1-1,few,TGTGCCAGCAGGCCCGGTACGGGACAGACGAACACTGAAGCTTTCTTT,CASRPGTGQTNTEAFF
TRBD1,TRBV13,TRBJ1-2,NA,TGTGCCAGCAGTTCTAGTTCAGGACAGGGCCCGCTAAGGTATGGCTACACCTTC,CASSSSSGQGPLRYGYTF
TRBD1,TRBV6-2/TRBV6-3,TRBJ2-7,NA,TGTGCCAGCTTCCCGACGGGACAGGGAACCTACGAGCAGTACTTC,CASFPTGQGTYEQYF
TRBD1,TRBV12-3/TRBV12-4,TRBJ2-7,few,TGTGCCAGCAGTTTTACCTCCGGGACAGGGGCGTACGAGCAGTACTTC,CASSFTSGTGAYEQYF
NA,TRBV3-1,TRBJ1-1,few,TGTGCCAGCAGCCAGGGAGGGAAAACGAACACTGAAGCTTTCTTT,CASSQGGKTNTEAFF
NA,TRBV7-3,TRBJ1-1,NA,TGTGCCAGCAGCTTAATCGCGGGGACTGGTAGCGTCGACACTGAAGCTTTCTTT,CASSLIAGTGSVDTEAFF
TRBD1,TRBV4-1,TRBJ2-3,few,TGCGCCAGCAGCCACGGACAGGGGCCGTGGACAGATACGCAGTATTTT,CASSHGQGPWTDTQYF
TRBD2,TRBV20-1,TRBJ2-5,few,TGCAGTGGATCTCCTAGCGGGGGCCCCCCGGAGACCCAGTACTTC,CSGSPSGGPPETQYF
NA,TRBV4-1,TRBJ2-1,few,TGCGCCAGCAGCCCAAAAGTGTTCCCGAGCTCCTACAATGAGCAGTTCTTC,CASSPKVFPSSYNEQFF
NA,TRBV28,TRBJ2-7,NA,TGTGCCAGCAGGATCAACTTACAATACGAGCAGTACTTC,CASRINLQYEQYF
TRBD1,TRBV6-5,TRBJ1-2,NA,TGTGCCAGCAGTTCCGGGACAGGGGGCGGGTATGGCTACACCTTC,CASSSGTGGGYGYTF
TRBD2,TRBV4-3,TRBJ2-1,NA,TGCGCCAGCAGCCAAGTGTGGCGGGGGTTATACAATGAGCAGTTCTTC,CASSQVWRGLYNEQFF
NA,TRBV4-2,TRBJ1-4,few,TGTGCCAGCAGCCAAGCCTATTCGGGGAGTAATGAAAAACTGTTTTTT,CASSQAYSGSNEKLFF
TRBD1,TRBV7-8,TRBJ2-2,few,TGTGCCAGCCGGGACAGGGGGCCCGGGGAGCTGTTTTTT,CASRDRGPGELFF
TRBD2,TRBV4-2,TRBJ2-3,NA,TGTGCCAGCAGCCAAGAACTAGCGGGAGAAGATACGCAGTATTTT,CASSQELAGEDTQYF
NA,TRBV11-2,TRBJ2-5,few,TGTGCCAGCAGCTTAAACTCTCAGGGGAGGGCCCGAGAGACCCAGTACTTC,CASSLNSQGRARETQYF
TRBD2,TRBV12-3/TRBV12-4,TRBJ2-3,NA,TGTGCCAGCAAAGGACTAGCGGTCGATACGCAGTATTTT,CASKGLAVDTQYF
TRBD1,TRBV5-6,TRBJ1-4,few,TGTGCCAGCAGCTTGGACACAGGGGGTGATAATGAAAAACTGTTTTTT,CASSLDTGGDNEKLFF
TRBD2,TRBV12-3/TRBV12-4,TRBJ2-3,NA,TGTGCCAGCACCCCGGGGGGGGCCCAAGATACGCAGTATTTT,CASTPGGAQDTQYF
NA,TRBV15,TRBJ2-7,NA,TGTGCCACCAGCAGAGGATGGGGGACACCAAGGTCCTACGAGCAGTACTTC,CATSRGWGTPRSYEQYF
NA,TRBV6-1,TRBJ1-4,NA,TGTGCCAGCAGTGTGATTCAGCCTGCAACTAATGAAAAACTGTTTTTT,CASSVIQPATNEKLFF
NA,TRBV7-9,TRBJ1-2,NA,TGTGCCAGCAGATATGGATCAGGGAGCGGCGGCTACACCTTC,CASRYGSGSGGYTF
NA,TRBV24-1,TRBJ2-5,NA,TGTGCCACCAGTGATTTTAGGGGGACAGAGACCCAGTACTTC,CATSDFRGTETQYF
TRBD2,TRBV5-1,TRBJ2-1,few,TGCGCCAGCAGCTTGGTCCCGACTAGCGGGGGGGCAACGTACAATGAGCAGTTCTTC,CASSLVPTSGGATYNEQFF
TRBD1,TRBV27,TRBJ1-2,few,TGTGCCAGCAGTCCAGACCAACAGGGGGCAAACTATGGCTACACCTTC,CASSPDQQGANYGYTF
NA,TRBV10-3,TRBJ2-4,few,TGTGCCATCAGTTGGGACGAAAACATTCAGTACTTC,CAISWDENIQYF
NA,TRBV10-3,TRBJ2-3,NA,TGTGCCATCAGTGGGACTGCCATGGTCGTCTATTTT,CAISGTAMVVYF
TRBD2,TRBV11-2,TRBJ2-5,NA,TGTGCCAGCAGCTTAGTGGGGGGGGGAGTCGGGGCTGTGACCCAGTACTTC,CASSLVGGGVGAVTQYF
TRBD1,TRBV7-3,TRBJ2-1,many,TGTGCCAGCAGCCTGACAGGGTTAGGGAATGAGCAGTTCTTC,CASSLTGLGNEQFF
NA,TRBV18,TRBJ2-1,NA,TGTGCCAGCTCACCTCCCTTGGGAAAAACTTATGAGCAGTTCTTC,CASSPPLGKTYEQFF
NA,TRBV7-9,TRBJ1-3,NA,TGTGCCAGCAGCAGAGAAGGACAGATCTCTGGAAACACCATATATTTT,CASSREGQISGNTIYF
NA,TRBV6-6,TRBJ2-3,NA,TGTGCCAGCAGTTACCGTTCCAGGGATACGCAGTATTTT,CASSYRSRDTQYF
TRBD1,TRBV5-1,TRBJ2-7,NA,TGCGCCAGCAGCTTAAGGACAGGGAGGTGTTGTGAGCAGTACTTC,CASSLRTGRCCEQYF
TRBD1,TRBV7-8,TRBJ2-7,NA,TGTGCCAGCAGCTTAACGGACAGGGGCCACGAGCAGTACTTC,CASSLTDRGHEQYF
NA,TRBV20-1,TRBJ2-1,few,TGCAGTGCTAGAGACTCCCGTTACAATGAGCAGTTCTTC,CSARDSRYNEQFF
NA,TRBV7-2,TRBJ2-1,few,TGTGCCAGCAGCTTAGCGGCTCAACGGTACAATGAGCAGTTCTTC,CASSLAAQRYNEQFF
TRBD2,TRBV24-1,TRBJ2-1,NA,TGTGCCACCGATCGGGGAAGCGGGGGGCCGAGCTCCTACAATGAGCAGTTCTTC,CATDRGSGGPSSYNEQFF
NA,TRBV5-1,TRBJ2-2,few,TGCGCCAGCAGCTTGAACGCACGGGCCGGGGAGCTGTTTTTT,CASSLNARAGELFF
NA,TRBV7-6,TRBJ2-3,NA,TGTGCCAGCAGCGATCTTAGGGGCTTGCGTACAGATACGCAGTATTTT,CASSDLRGLRTDTQYF
TRBD2,TRBV3-1,TRBJ2-1,NA,TGTGCCACCAGCCAAGATCTTGGACTAGCGGGGGATAAGTTCAAGTTCTTC,CATSQDLGLAGDKFKFF